These T cell receptor beta chains were read from a single sample in a study of regulatory T cells in long-lasting Graves disease. TCRdb fed the multiplex PCR reads into MiXCR, producing one record per CDR3 protein. The sample holds about 200,000 distinct CDR3 sequences, about 17% seen once. The specimen comprised peripheral blood mononuclear cells (PBMCs), sampled at new diagnosis, from a patient treated with antithyroid drugs. Receptors were obtained from a female donor with Graves disease. CDR3s include the opening cysteine and the closing phenylalanine or tryptophan. The D gene is left open where the match is weak. Expanded clones get a size class; other rows say once, few or many, or leave the size out.

D | J | size | V | CDR3 | DNA
TRBD2 | TRBJ2-1 | - | TRBV9 | CASSVEGTSGRDGEQFF | TGTGCCAGCAGCGTAGAGGGGACTAGCGGGAGGGATGGTGAGCAGTTCTTC
TRBD1 | TRBJ2-7 | many | TRBV6-5 | CASSYSGTGTYEQYF | TGTGCCAGCAGTTACTCGGGGACAGGGACCTACGAGCAGTACTTC
- | TRBJ1-5 | many | TRBV27 | CASSPTGWSNQPQHF | TGTGCCAGCAGTCCGACAGGTTGGAGCAATCAGCCCCAGCATTTT
TRBD2 | TRBJ2-3 | many | TRBV18 | CASSPPGGADTQYF | TGTGCCAGCTCACCGCCGGGAGGTGCAGATACGCAGTATTTT
- | TRBJ1-4 | many | TRBV29-1 | CSIGTATNEKLFF | TGCAGCATCGGTACTGCAACTAATGAAAAACTGTTTTTT
- | TRBJ2-5 | few | TRBV20-1 | CSARTPADVETQYF | TGCAGTGCTAGGACTCCCGCCGACGTGGAGACCCAGTACTTC
- | TRBJ2-3 | - | TRBV28 | CASSNRLVGDTQYF | TGTGCCAGCAGCAACAGGTTGGTTGGCGATACGCAGTATTTT
- | TRBJ2-6 | many | TRBV18 | CASSLGNEPGANVLTF | TGTGCCAGCTCACTGGGAAACGAACCGGGGGCCAACGTCCTGACTTTC
- | TRBJ1-2 | many | TRBV9 | CASSVGTGNYGYTF | TGTGCCAGCAGCGTAGGGACGGGCAACTATGGCTACACCTTC
- | TRBJ2-2 | - | TRBV6-2/TRBV6-3 | CASSYARPGELFF | TGTGCCAGCAGTTACGCGAGGCCCGGGGAGCTGTTTTTT
- | TRBJ2-2 | many | TRBV18 | CASSPRGANTGELFF | TGTGCCAGCAGTCCGAGGGGGGCGAACACCGGGGAGCTGTTTTTT
TRBD2 | TRBJ2-1 | many | TRBV4-1 | CASSQDGAGRIEQFF | TGCGCCAGCAGCCAAGATGGAGCCGGGAGGATTGAGCAGTTCTTC
TRBD1 | TRBJ2-2 | many | TRBV19 | CASTPGQGGTGELFF | TGTGCCAGTACCCCGGGACAGGGGGGTACCGGGGAGCTGTTTTTT